Listed here is a single TCR beta chain. These data belong to a study of control samples from healthy donors and cancer patients. The CDR3 runs 12 residues. Per germline, CDR1 SQVTM and CDR2 ANQGSEA. After removal of 6 bases from V and 6 bases from J, the junction contained 3 bases not matched to a gene. Clones were read by immunoSEQ multiplex PCR, and TCRdb kept only the in-frame ones, dropping some. The repertoire holds roughly 130,000 clones, with over 75% as singletons. This chain uses TRBV29-1 with TRBJ2-7; TRBD2 matches at 12 bases. The receptor was derived from a man aged 18 to 29 in good health. The sequencing sample was made of blood. Here the CDR3 reads CSVWGLAGEQYF. DNA for the CDR3: TGCAGCGTGTGGGGACTAGCGGGCGAGCAGTACTTC.